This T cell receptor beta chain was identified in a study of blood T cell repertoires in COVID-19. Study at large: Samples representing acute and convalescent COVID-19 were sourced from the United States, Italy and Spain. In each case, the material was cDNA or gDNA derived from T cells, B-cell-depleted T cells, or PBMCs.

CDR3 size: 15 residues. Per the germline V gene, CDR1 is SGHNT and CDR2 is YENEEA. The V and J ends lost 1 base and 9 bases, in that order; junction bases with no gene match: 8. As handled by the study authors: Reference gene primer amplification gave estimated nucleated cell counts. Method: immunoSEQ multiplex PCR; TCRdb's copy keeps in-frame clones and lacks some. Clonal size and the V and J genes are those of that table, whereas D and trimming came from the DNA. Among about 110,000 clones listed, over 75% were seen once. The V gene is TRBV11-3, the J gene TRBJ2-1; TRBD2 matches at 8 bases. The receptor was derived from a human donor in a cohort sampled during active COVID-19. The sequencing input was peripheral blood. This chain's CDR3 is CASSLGASGFTEQFF. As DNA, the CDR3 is TGTGCCAGCAGCTTAGGAGCTAGCGGGTTCACTGAGCAGTTCTTC.